Following are 10 T cell receptor beta chains from one sample sequenced in a study of T cell changes during pregnancy in multiple sclerosis. The assay was immunoSEQ multiplex PCR, and TCRdb's table has in-frame clones only and misses some. The sample carries around 96,000 clones, about 93% recorded once. The source material was peripheral blood, sampled in the first trimester of pregnancy. The receptors shown here come from a female donor with multiple sclerosis, enrolled in a pregnancy study.

The chain links TRBV6-5 to TRBJ1-1, with a weak D call TRBD1 (5 bases). V was clipped by 2 bases and J by 7 bases, with 11 bases between them. Germline V lookup: CDR1 MNHEY, CDR2 SVGAGI. The length of the CDR3 is 13 residues. Here the CDR3 reads CASSYGAGGEAFF. In DNA form, the CDR3 reads TGTGCCAGCAGTTACGGTGCCGGGGGTGAAGCTTTCTTT.

The rearrangement joins TRBV6-5 to TRBJ2-7; perhaps TRBD2 as D (6 bases). The V and J ends lost 2 bases and 6 bases respectively, with 14 bases between them. This CDR3 region has 14 residues. CDR1 and CDR2 (germline): MNHEY, SVGAGI. The CDR3 loop is CASSYAEGRGEQYF. CDR3 nucleotides: TGTGCCAGCAGTTACGCGGAGGGGAGAGGCGAGCAGTACTTC.

V gene TRBV15 combines with J gene TRBJ1-3; possible D gene TRBD1, 6 bases. Germline CDR1 is LNHNV and CDR2 is YYDKDF (reference sequence). V was shortened by 1 base and J by 1 base, with 11 bases between the two germline ends. The CDR3 loop spans 16 amino acids. The CDR3 here is CATSRATGISGNTIYF. The CDR3 DNA follows: TGTGCCACCAGCAGAGCTACAGGGATATCTGGAAACACCATATATTTT.

J is TRBJ2-1 and V is TRBV15; 11 bases are a match to TRBD2. Trimming removed 3 bases from V and 3 bases from J; junction bases left unmatched: 7. From germline, CDR1 is LNHNV and CDR2 YYDKDF (reference sequence). The length of the CDR3 is 17 residues. The CDR3 here is CATSSDQLAGDYNEQFF. The CDR3 coding sequence is TGTGCCACCAGCAGCGACCAACTAGCGGGGGACTACAATGAGCAGTTCTTC.

J is TRBJ2-7 and V is TRBV27, with a possible D match to TRBD1 (6 bases). Between the trimmed V and J ends, which lost 1 base and 4 bases, there was a span of 11 bases. Germline V gene sequence: CDR1 MNHEY, CDR2 SMNVEV (reference sequence). This CDR3 comprises 14 residues. The CDR3 sequence is CASSLFAGEYEQYF. CDR3 coding DNA: TGTGCCAGCAGTTTATTTGCAGGGGAATACGAGCAGTACTTC.

The rearrangement joins TRBV7-8 to TRBJ1-5; TRBD1 might be the D (6 bases). Trimming removed 3 bases at V and 7 bases at J, with 13 bases between. Per the germline V gene, CDR1 is SGHVS and CDR2 is FQNEAQ. This CDR3 has 14 amino acids. CDR3 residues: CASSFIQGGQPQHF. CDR3 coding DNA: TGTGCCAGCAGCTTTATACAGGGTGGACAGCCCCAGCATTTT.

A note on this clone: One junction end does not reproduce the germline sequence, and a read error may be involved. V is TRBV7-7 and J is TRBJ2-1; 11 positions agree with TRBD1. CDR3 length equals 14 residues. The germline V gene encodes CDR1 SSHAT and CDR2 FNYEAQ (reference sequence). CDR3 sequence: CASSPGQGASFRFF. DNA for the CDR3: TGTGCTAGCAGCCCCGGACAGGGGGCGTCCTTTCGGTTCTTC.

The chain is built from TRBV15 and TRBJ2-7, with 8 bases aligning to TRBD1. The germline V gene encodes CDR1 LNHNV and CDR2 YYDKDF (reference sequence). CDR3 length: 14 residues. Trimming at V came to 1 base and at J to 3 bases, leaving 2 bases not matched to a gene. The CDR3 coding sequence is TGTGCCACCAGCAGAGGAACAGGGGGCTACGAGCAGTACTTC. Its protein product is CATSRGTGGYEQYF.

The chain is built from TRBV13 and TRBJ1-4, with D unclear. V was pared by 4 bases and J by 7 bases, with 16 bases between. Per the germline V gene, CDR1 is PRHDT and CDR2 is FYEKMQ (reference sequence). CDR3 size: 15 residues. The CDR3 nucleotides read TGTGCCAGCAGCTCCCGACCGGGAGCTCCTGAAAAACTGTTTTTT. Translating gives CASSSRPGAPEKLFF.

This clone was seen just once. This sequence joins TRBV5-6 and TRBJ2-1; maybe TRBD1 (5 bases). The CDR3 length is 16 residues. V lost 4 bases to trimming and J lost 1 base, with 15 bases between them. Per the germline V gene, CDR1 is SGHDT and CDR2 is YYEEEE. As DNA, the CDR3 is TGTGCCAGCAGCCCAGGGTCCGAAGTTTCCTACAATGAGCAGTTCTTC. This encodes CASSPGSEVSYNEQFF.